This T cell receptor (beta chain) was captured in a study of shared clonotypes between healthy human individuals. The repertoire was sequenced with immunoSEQ multiplex PCR; TCRdb's copy has only in-frame clones and lacks some. The sample has 650,000 to 800,000 clones; about 91% are singletons. This CDR3 contains 12 residues. The germline CDR1 and CDR2 sequences are MNHEY and SVGAGI. The V gene lost 6 bases and the J gene lost 5 bases, with 10 bases spanning the gap. Terminally differentiated effector memory CD45RA+ cells were excluded from the naive CD8 cells, which were CD45RO-negative and positively selected for CCR7.

Sequences were obtained from naive CD8+ T cells sorted from blood. The rearrangement joins TRBV6-5 to TRBJ1-1; D gene unclear. The sequence was obtained from a man aged 25 to 40 in good health. The CDR3 loop is CASSPTQTEAFF. Here the CDR3 DNA reads TGTGCCAGCAGCCCCACACAGACTGAAGCTTTCTTT.